The clone carrying this TCR beta chain has just a few counts. Its target is not known. Germline V gene lookup returns CDR1 SQVTM and CDR2 ANQGSEA. V lost 6 bases and J lost 8, with 22 bases in between. CDR3 size: 14 residues. The PCR had 60 Vbeta and 13 Jbeta primers. Some clones are missing from TCRdb's copy, which holds only in-frame ones; the method was immunoSEQ multiplex PCR. The sample lists some 180,000 clones; about 13% were seen once. The sample comes from a study of cytomegalovirus exposure and HLA in healthy donors. Study-wide results and limits: The authors listed some 150 TCR beta chains as cytomegalovirus-associated.

Sequenced: PBMCs. The genes are TRBV29-1 and TRBJ1-2; tentatively, D is TRBD1 (6 bases). This sequence was found in a man aged 45-65 years in good health and CMV-seropositive. The CDR3 protein is CSVAAGESAGGYTF. The CDR3 bases are TGCAGCGTCGCCGCAGGGGAGTCGGCTGGCGGCTACACCTTC.